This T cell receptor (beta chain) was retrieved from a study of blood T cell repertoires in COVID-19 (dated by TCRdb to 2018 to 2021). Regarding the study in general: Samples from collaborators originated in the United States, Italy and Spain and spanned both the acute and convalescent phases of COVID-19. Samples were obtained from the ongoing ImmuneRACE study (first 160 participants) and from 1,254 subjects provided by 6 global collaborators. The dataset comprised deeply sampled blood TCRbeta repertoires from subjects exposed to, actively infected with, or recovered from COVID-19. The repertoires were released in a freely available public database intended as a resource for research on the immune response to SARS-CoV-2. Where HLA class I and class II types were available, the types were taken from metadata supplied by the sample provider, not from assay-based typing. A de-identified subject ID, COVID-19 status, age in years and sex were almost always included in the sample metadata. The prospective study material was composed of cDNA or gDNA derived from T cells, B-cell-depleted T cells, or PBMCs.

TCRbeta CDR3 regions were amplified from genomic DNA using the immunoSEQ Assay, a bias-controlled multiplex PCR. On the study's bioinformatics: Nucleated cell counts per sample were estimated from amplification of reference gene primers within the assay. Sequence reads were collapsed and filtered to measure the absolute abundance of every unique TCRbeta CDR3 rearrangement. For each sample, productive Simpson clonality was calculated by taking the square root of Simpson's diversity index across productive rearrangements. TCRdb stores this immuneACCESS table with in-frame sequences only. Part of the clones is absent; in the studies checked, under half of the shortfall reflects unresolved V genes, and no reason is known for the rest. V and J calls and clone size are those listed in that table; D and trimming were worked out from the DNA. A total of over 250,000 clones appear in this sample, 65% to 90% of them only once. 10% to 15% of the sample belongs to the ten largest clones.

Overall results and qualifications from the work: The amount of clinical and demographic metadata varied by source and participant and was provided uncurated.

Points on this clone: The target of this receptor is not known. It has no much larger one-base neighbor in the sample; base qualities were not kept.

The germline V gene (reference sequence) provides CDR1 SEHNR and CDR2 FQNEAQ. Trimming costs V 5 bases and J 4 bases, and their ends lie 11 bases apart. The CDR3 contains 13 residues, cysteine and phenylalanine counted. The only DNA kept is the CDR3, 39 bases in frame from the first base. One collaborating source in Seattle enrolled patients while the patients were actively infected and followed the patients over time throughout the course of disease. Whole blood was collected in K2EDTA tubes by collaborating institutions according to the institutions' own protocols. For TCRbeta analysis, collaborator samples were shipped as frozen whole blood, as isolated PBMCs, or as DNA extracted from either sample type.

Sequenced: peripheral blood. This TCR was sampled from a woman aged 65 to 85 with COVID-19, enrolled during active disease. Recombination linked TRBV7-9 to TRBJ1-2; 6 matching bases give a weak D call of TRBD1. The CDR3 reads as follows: CASSPDRLYGYTF. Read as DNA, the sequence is TGTGCCAGCAGCCCCGACAGGCTCTATGGCTACACCTTC.